Reported below is one TCR beta chain. Study processing details: Reference gene primer amplification gave estimated nucleated cell counts. Profiling relied on immunoSEQ multiplex PCR, and the TCRdb table lists in-frame clones only, not all of them. V and J calls plus clone size are reproduced from that table; the DNA served to infer D and trimming. The data show a few hundred thousand clones, with about nine tenths seen just once and under 2.5% held by the top ten. The data derive from a study of blood T cell repertoires in COVID-19. Participants came from about 24 US areas, aged roughly 18 to 89 years. Participant-given clinical history determined each cohort assignment. The CDR3 length is 17 residues. Per the germline V gene, CDR1 is SGDLS and CDR2 is YYNGEE. The ends were cut back, 0 bases at V and 0 bases at J, with 15 bases in the middle.

This clonotype originated in a woman aged 35 to 49 with acute COVID-19. Sequencing was done on a sample of PBMCs or T cells enriched from blood (not recorded which). The chain links TRBV9 to TRBJ1-1; D gene ambiguous. CDR3 in amino acids: CASSVGAGWNMNTEAFF. CDR3 nucleotides: TGTGCCAGCAGCGTAGGGGCTGGGTGGAACATGAACACTGAAGCTTTCTTT.